The source of this TCR beta chain is a study of T cells in tuberculosis. The wider study: In South Africa, adults with active tuberculosis were compared with IGRA-negative and latently infected IGRA-positive adolescents. Overall study results and limits: Samples were chosen by availability of cryopreserved specimens.

Losses at the gene ends were 2 bases for V and 4 bases for J; bases not matched to a gene: 9. The CDR3 totals 17 residues. Germline V lookup: CDR1 SGHTA, CDR2 FQGNSA. With respect to this clone: Its antigen is currently unknown.

Tuberculin skin test and IGRA determined adolescents' latent tuberculosis status at entry. The table came from immunoSEQ multiplex PCR; TCRdb's copy has only in-frame clones and leaves some out. The sample contains tens of thousands of clones, 97% of which appear only once. V and J are TRBV7-2 and TRBJ2-2, with 8 bases identical to TRBD1. This sequence was found in a donor aged 10 to 29 with latent tuberculosis or without tuberculosis infection. Sequenced material: PBMCs. CDR3 protein: CASSLRPQGARTGELFF. For the CDR3, the DNA is TGTGCCAGCAGCTTAAGGCCTCAGGGGGCGCGCACCGGGGAGCTGTTTTTT.